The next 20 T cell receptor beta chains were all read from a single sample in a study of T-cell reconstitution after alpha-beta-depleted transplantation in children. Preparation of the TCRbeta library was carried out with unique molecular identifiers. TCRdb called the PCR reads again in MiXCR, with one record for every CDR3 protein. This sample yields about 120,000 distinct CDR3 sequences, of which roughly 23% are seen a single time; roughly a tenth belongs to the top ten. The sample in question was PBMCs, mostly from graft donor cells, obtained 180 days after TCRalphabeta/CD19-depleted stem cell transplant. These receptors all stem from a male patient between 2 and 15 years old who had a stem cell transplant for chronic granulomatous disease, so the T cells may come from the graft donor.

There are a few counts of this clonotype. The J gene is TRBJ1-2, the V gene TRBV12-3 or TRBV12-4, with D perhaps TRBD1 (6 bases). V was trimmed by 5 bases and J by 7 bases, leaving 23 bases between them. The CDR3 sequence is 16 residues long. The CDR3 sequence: CASSALSHRDSGGYTF. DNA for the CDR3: TGTGCCAGCAGTGCCCTTAGCCACAGGGATAGCGGTGGCTACACCTTC.

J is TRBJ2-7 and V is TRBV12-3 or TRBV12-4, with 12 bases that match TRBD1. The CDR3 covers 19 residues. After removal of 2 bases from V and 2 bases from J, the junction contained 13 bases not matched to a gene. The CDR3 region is CASSLFGTGGGRMAYEQYF. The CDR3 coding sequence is TGTGCCAGCAGTTTATTCGGGACAGGGGGCGGGAGAATGGCCTACGAGCAGTACTTC.

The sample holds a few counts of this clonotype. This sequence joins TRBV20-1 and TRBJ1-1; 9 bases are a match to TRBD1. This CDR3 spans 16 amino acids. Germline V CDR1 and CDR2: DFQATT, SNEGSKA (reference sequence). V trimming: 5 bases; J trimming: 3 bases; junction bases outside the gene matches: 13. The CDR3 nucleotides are TGCAGTGCTCGAAACTCCGGACAGGGGAAACACACTGAAGCTTTCTTT. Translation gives CSARNSGQGKHTEAFF.

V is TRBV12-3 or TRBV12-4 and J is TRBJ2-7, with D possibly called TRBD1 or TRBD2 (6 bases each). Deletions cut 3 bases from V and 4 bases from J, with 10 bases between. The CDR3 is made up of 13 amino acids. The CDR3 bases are TGTGCCAGCAGTTTCACAGGGAGGTACGAGCAGTACTTC. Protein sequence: CASSFTGRYEQYF.

CDR3 amino acids: CASALLAASYNEQFF. The DNA of the CDR3 is TGTGCCAGCGCCTTGCTAGCGGCCTCCTACAATGAGCAGTTCTTC. V and J are TRBV12-3 or TRBV12-4 and TRBJ2-1, with 7 bases identical to TRBD2. The CDR3 contains 15 residues. With 8 bases clipped from V and 0 bases from J, the junction kept 7 bases outside the gene matches.

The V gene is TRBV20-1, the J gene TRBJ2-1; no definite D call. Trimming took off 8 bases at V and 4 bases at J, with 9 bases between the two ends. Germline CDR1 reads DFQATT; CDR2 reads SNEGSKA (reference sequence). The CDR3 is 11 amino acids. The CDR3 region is CSSTAYNEQFF. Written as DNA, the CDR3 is TGCAGTTCTACAGCGTACAATGAGCAGTTCTTC.

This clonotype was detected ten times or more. The CDR3, as DNA: TGCAGTGCTGTATACAATGAGCAGTTCTTC. Its protein is CSAVYNEQFF. The chain is built from TRBV20-1 and TRBJ2-1; D gene ambiguous. Germline loops: CDR1 DFQATT, CDR2 SNEGSKA (reference sequence). This CDR3 is 10 amino acids long. The V and J ends lost 5 bases and 4 bases respectively, with 3 bases between them.

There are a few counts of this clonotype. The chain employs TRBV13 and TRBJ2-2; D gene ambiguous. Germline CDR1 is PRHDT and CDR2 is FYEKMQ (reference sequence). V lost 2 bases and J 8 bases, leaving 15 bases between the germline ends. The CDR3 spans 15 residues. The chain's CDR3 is CASSLRPRVSGELFF. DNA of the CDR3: TGTGCCAGCAGCTTACGACCACGAGTTAGTGGGGAGCTGTTTTTT.

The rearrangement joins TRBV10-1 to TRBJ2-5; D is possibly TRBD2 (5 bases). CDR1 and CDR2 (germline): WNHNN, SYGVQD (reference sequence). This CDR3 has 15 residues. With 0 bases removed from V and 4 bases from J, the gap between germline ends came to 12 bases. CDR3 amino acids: CASSESRAPPETQYF. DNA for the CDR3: TGCGCCAGCAGTGAGTCGAGGGCGCCCCCAGAGACCCAGTACTTC.

This chain's CDR3 is CASRVIGGEEGETQYF. In nucleotides, the CDR3 is TGTGCCAGCAGGGTGATCGGAGGGGAGGAAGGGGAGACCCAGTACTTC. This chain links TRBV28 with TRBJ2-5; maybe TRBD2 (6 bases). Germline V lookup: CDR1 MDHEN, CDR2 SYDVKM. The CDR3 loop spans 16 amino acids. Trimming removed 6 bases at V and 5 bases at J, with 22 bases between.

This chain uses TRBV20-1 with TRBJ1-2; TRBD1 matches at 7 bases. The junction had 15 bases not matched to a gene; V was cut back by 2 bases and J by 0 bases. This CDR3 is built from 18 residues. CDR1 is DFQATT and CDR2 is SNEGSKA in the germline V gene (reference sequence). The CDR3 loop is CSARRHRGISNPNYGYTF. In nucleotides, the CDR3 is TGCAGTGCTAGAAGACACAGGGGAATATCGAATCCTAACTATGGCTACACCTTC.

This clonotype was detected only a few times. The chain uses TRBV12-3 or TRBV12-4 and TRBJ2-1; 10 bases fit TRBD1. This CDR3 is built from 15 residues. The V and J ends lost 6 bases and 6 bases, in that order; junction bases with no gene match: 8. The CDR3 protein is CASRRQTGGGNEQFF. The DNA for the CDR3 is TGTGCCAGCAGACGCCAGACAGGGGGCGGCAATGAGCAGTTCTTC.

Written as DNA, the CDR3 is TGTGCCAGCAGCTTGTATCCCACCGGGACTAGTGAGGGCTGGACCCAGTACTTC. Protein: CASSLYPTGTSEGWTQYF. The chain couples TRBV5-5 to TRBJ2-5; 8 nucleotides match TRBD2. Germline assignment: CDR1 SGHKS and CDR2 YYEKEE (reference sequence). CDR3 length equals 18 residues. J was trimmed by 7 bases and V by 1 base; bases with no gene match: 18.

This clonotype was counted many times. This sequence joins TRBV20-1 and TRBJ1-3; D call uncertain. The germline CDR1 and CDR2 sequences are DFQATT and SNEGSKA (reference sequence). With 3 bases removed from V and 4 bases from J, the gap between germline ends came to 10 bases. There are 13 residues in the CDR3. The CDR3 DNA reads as TGCAGTGCTAGTAACTCCGGGGGAAACACCATATATTTT. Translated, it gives CSASNSGGNTIYF.

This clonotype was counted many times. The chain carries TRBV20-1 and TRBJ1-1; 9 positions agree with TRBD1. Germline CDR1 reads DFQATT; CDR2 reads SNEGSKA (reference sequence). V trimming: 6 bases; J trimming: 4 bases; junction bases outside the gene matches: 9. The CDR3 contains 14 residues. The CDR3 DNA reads TGCAGTGCCACCCCGGGACAGGGAATCACTGAAGCTTTCTTT. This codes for CSATPGQGITEAFF.

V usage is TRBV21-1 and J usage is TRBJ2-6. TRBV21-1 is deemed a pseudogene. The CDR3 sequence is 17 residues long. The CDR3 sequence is CASSKVFARSGANVLTF. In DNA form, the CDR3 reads TGTGCCAGCAGCAAAGTATTTGCGCGCTCTGGGGCCAACGTCCTGACTTTC.

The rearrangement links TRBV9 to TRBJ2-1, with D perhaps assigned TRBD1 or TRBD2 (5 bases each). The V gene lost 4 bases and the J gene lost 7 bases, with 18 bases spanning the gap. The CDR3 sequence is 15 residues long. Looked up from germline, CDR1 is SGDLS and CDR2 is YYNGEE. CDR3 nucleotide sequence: TGTGCCAGCAGCCAAGGACACGGTGGGGGAAATGAGCAGTTCTTC. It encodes CASSQGHGGGNEQFF.

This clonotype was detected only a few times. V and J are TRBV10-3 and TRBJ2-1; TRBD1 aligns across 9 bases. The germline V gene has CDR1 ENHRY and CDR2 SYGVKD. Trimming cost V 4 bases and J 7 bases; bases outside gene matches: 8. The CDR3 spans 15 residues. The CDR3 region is CAISVSQGARNEQFF. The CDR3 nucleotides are TGTGCCATCAGTGTCTCACAGGGGGCGCGAAATGAGCAGTTCTTC.

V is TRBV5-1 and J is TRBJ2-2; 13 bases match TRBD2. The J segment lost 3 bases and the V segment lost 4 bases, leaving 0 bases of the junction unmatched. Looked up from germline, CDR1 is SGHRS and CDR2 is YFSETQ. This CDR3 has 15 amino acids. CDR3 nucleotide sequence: TGCGCCAGCAGCGGGACTAGCGGGGACACCGGGGAGCTGTTTTTT. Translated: CASSGTSGDTGELFF.

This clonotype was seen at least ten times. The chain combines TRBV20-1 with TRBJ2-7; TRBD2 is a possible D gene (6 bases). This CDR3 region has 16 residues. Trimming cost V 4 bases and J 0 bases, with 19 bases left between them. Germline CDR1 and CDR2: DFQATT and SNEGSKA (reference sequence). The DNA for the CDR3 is TGCAGTGCTACTCCGGGACTCAGAGCCAACTCCTACGAGCAGTACTTC. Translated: CSATPGLRANSYEQYF.